This TCR beta chain was obtained from a study of cytomegalovirus exposure and HLA in healthy donors. Study results and caveats: Most of the TCR beta V segments (in an earlier analysis) were productive either about 87% or about 30% of the time. When the data were analyzed later, several of the most significant clusters appeared to be linked to common viral pathogens.

For this clone: The antigen remains undetermined.

The donors, nominally healthy at sampling, likely had unrecorded immune exposures. Germline V gene sequence: CDR1 SGHTA, CDR2 FQGNSA. Unmatched junction bases numbered 10, after V lost 5 bases and J lost 2 bases. This CDR3 has 18 residues. The PCR employed 60 Vbeta primers together with 13 Jbeta primers. How the authors handled the data: Later, an analysis found about 83 million unique TCR beta chains, and roughly 9.9 million of these were shared. Profiled with immunoSEQ multiplex PCR; TCRdb holds only in-frame clones, not every one. The D gene and trimming were derived from the DNA, and the V and J assignments and clone size from that table. The profile shows approximately 210,000 clones, around 87% of them singletons.

The chain employs TRBV7-2 and TRBJ2-5; 14 positions match TRBD2. This clonotype originated in a woman aged 18-29 years in good health and CMV-seronegative. Sample: PBMCs. CDR3 nucleotide sequence: TGTGCCAGCAGCCTAAGGGTCGGGACTAGCGGGGGTCAAGAGACCCAGTACTTC. Protein product: CASSLRVGTSGGQETQYF.